This T cell receptor (beta chain) comes out of a study of blood T cell repertoires in COVID-19. Across the study: Collection of acute and convalescent COVID-19 samples took place in the United States, Italy and Spain. The cDNA or gDNA used as material had been derived from T cells, B-cell-depleted T cells, or PBMCs.

Followed over time, Seattle patients had been enrolled while infection was active. Authors' methods: Estimated nucleated cell counts came from reference gene primer amplification. Profiled with immunoSEQ multiplex PCR; TCRdb holds only in-frame clones, not every one. V and J calls plus clone size are reproduced from that table; the DNA served to infer D and trimming. The table has some 190,000 clones, about four fifths seen once; the top ten hold about 7.8%. The CDR3 consists of 15 residues. The V gene's germline CDR1 is SGHVS and CDR2 FNYEAQ. After removal of 0 bases from V and 5 bases from J, the junction contained 3 bases not matched to a gene.

The sequence derives from a woman aged 55-70 years with COVID-19, enrolled during active disease. Input material: peripheral blood. The V and J genes are TRBV7-6 and TRBJ2-3; TRBD1 agrees at 9 bases. This CDR3 reads CASSLAQGAGDTQYF. CDR3 nucleotide sequence: TGTGCCAGCAGCTTAGCACAGGGGGCTGGAGATACGCAGTATTTT. The full variable domain, with the rest looked up from reference TRBV7-6 and TRBJ2-3, is GAGVSQSPRYKVTKRGQDVALRCDPISGHVSLYWYRQALGQGPEFLTYFNYEAQQDKSGLPNDRFSAERPEGSISTLTIQRTEQRDSAMYRCASSLAQGAGDTQYFGPGTRLTVL.